Each of the 22 T cell receptor beta chains below was sequenced from the same sample in a study of tumor-infiltrating lymphocytes in oesophageal squamous cell carcinoma. TCRdb itself ran the PCR reads through MiXCR, one entry per CDR3 protein. The repertoire includes about 12,000 distinct CDR3 sequences, 55% to 65% of them detected once, and about 30% sits in the top ten. Sequencing was done on a sample of esophageal tumor tissue. The receptors derive from a female donor with esophageal squamous cell carcinoma.

V is TRBV7-3 and J is TRBJ2-3; TRBD1 matches at 9 bases. J gave up 2 bases and V 4 bases, and 4 bases lay outside the gene matches. This CDR3 spans 15 amino acids. The germline CDR1 and CDR2 sequences are SGHTA and FQGTGA. For the CDR3, the DNA is TGTGCCAGCAGCTCGGACAGGGGAAACACAGATACGCAGTATTTT. Translated: CASSSDRGNTDTQYF.

This rearrangement joins TRBV12-3 or TRBV12-4 to TRBJ2-3; 7 nucleotides align to TRBD1. The J call may be in error: the DNA end matches TRBJ2-1 better. The CDR3 has 14 residues. The DNA of the CDR3 is TGTGCCAGCAGCGGCCCACAGGGGCGCAATGAGCAGTTCTTC. Translated, it gives CASSGPQGRNEQFF.

In this sample, this clonotype turned up a few times. The chain is built from TRBV29-1 and TRBJ2-1; TRBD2 matches at 9 bases. The J segment lost 2 bases and the V segment lost 6 bases, leaving 20 bases of the junction unmatched. This CDR3 has 19 residues. In germline, CDR1 is SQVTM, CDR2 ANQGSEA. The CDR3 is CSVALGREGRGTTYNEQFF. The CDR3 region has the DNA TGCAGCGTGGCACTCGGGCGGGAGGGCCGAGGGACTACCTACAATGAGCAGTTCTTC.

The chain joins TRBV7-2 to TRBJ2-3, with 8 bases identical to TRBD2. V gave up 3 bases and J gave up 6 bases; unmatched junction bases: 8. Looked up from germline, CDR1 is SGHTA and CDR2 is FQGNSA. The CDR3 runs 15 residues. The CDR3 nucleotides are TGTGCCAGCAGCTTTATATCCCGGGGGGGGGATACGCAGTATTTT. Protein: CASSFISRGGDTQYF.

A single count supports this clonotype. The chain employs TRBV11-2 and TRBJ2-1; tentatively, D is TRBD1 or TRBD2 (5 bases each). The tail of the sequence fits TRBJ2-7 better, so the J call may be wrong. CDR3 length: 15 residues. Germline V CDR1 and CDR2: SGHAT, FQNNGV. CDR3 protein: CASSLVGSIGGEQYF. CDR3 coding DNA: TGTGCCAGCAGCTTAGTTGGGTCAATTGGGGGTGAGCAGTACTTC.

In its sample, this clonotype was seen a few times. This chain uses TRBV7-6 with TRBJ2-1; D remains unclear. With 3 bases removed from V and 0 bases from J, the gap between germline ends came to 12 bases. The CDR3 totals 16 residues. CDR1 and CDR2 (germline): SGHVS, FNYEAQ. Written as DNA, the CDR3 is TGTGCCAGCAGCTTTATCGGCGTCAGCTCCTACAATGAGCAGTTCTTC. This encodes CASSFIGVSSYNEQFF.

This clonotype was seen ten or more times. Since no conserved phenylalanine or tryptophan closes the CDR3, a read error is the likely cause. The limits of the CDR3 on the DNA are not certain, so only TCRdb's listed CDR3 is given. The V call is TRBV6-8, the J call TRBJ2-6; the D call in the table, TRBD1, was not verified against the DNA. Both ends counted, the CDR3 spans 11 residues. The germline V gene encodes CDR1 MNHGY and CDR2 SAAAGT. CDR3 sequence: CWGNGIRDQDM.

This clonotype is deemed medium-sized. This chain connects TRBV7-3 to TRBJ2-3; the D gene is possibly TRBD1 (5 bases). The CDR3 consists of 14 residues. Trimming took 5 bases from V and 0 from J, leaving 9 bases between them. CDR1 and CDR2 (germline): SGHTA, FQGTGA. The CDR3: CASSQGQSTDTQYF. The CDR3 DNA is TGTGCCAGCAGCCAGGGCCAGAGCACAGATACGCAGTATTTT.

This chain links TRBV6-1 with TRBJ1-5, with D maybe TRBD1 (6 bases). Trimming left V 7 bases short and J 0 bases short, with 13 bases between. This CDR3 has 15 amino acids. The germline gives CDR1 MNHNS, CDR2 SASEGT. For the CDR3, the DNA is TGTGCCAGCACCCTGGACAGCTATAGCAATCAGCCCCAGCATTTT. Translation: CASTLDSYSNQPQHF.

The chain links TRBV27 to TRBJ1-6, with a tentative D call TRBD1 (6 bases). This CDR3 region has 14 residues. V dropped 6 bases and J dropped 6 bases, with 12 bases sitting between them. Germline lookup yields CDR1 MNHEY and CDR2 SMNVEV (reference sequence). CDR3: CASRMDSFNSPLHF. In DNA, the CDR3 is TGTGCCAGCAGGATGGACAGTTTTAATTCACCCCTCCACTTT.

This clonotype was recorded once. This rearrangement joins TRBV7-2 to TRBJ2-6; TRBD2 aligns across 7 bases. The CDR3 consists of 15 residues. Germline assignment: CDR1 SGHTA and CDR2 FQGNSA. V lost 3 bases to trimming and J lost 2 bases; unmatched junction nucleotides: 1. DNA of the CDR3: TGTGCCAGCAGCTTTGCGGGAGCTGGGGCCAACGTCCTGACTTTC. This translates into CASSFAGAGANVLTF.

This chain connects TRBV7-2 to TRBJ2-3, with no clear D. The tail of the sequence fits TRBJ2-7 better, so the J call may be wrong. In germline, CDR1 is SGHTA, CDR2 FQGNSA. The CDR3 loop spans 13 amino acids. The CDR3 spells CASSLSPQNEQYF. The CDR3 nucleotides read TGTGCCAGCAGCTTAAGTCCTCAAAACGAGCAGTACTTC.

V and J are TRBV6-4 and TRBJ2-5; D uncertain. The J call could be wrong; TRBJ2-7 is a better fit for the DNA end. The length of the CDR3 is 13 residues. Looked up from germline, CDR1 is MRHNA and CDR2 is SNTAGT. The CDR3 DNA reads as TGTGCCAGCAGTTACAGCGTATCCTACGAGCAGTACTTC. Protein: CASSYSVSYEQYF.

The chain carries TRBV7-3 and TRBJ2-3, with 8 bases identical to TRBD1. Germline V gives CDR1 SGHTA, CDR2 FQGTGA. The V and J ends lost 1 base and 2 bases, in that order; junction bases with no gene match: 8. The CDR3 consists of 17 residues. The CDR3 sequence: CASSLSVHRGSTDTQYF. In nucleotides, the CDR3 is TGTGCCAGCAGCTTAAGCGTTCACAGGGGGTCCACAGATACGCAGTATTTT.

The chain recombines TRBV12-3 or TRBV12-4 with TRBJ2-1; a weak D match, TRBD1 (5 bases). The DNA matches TRBJ2-7 better at its end, which makes the J call doubtful. The CDR3 sequence is 13 residues long. The CDR3 loop is CASSVTASYEQYF. CDR3 bases: TGTGCCAGCAGCGTGACAGCATCCTACGAGCAGTACTTC.

This chain connects TRBV19 to TRBJ1-5; no clear D gene. The CDR3 extends over 17 amino acids. Between the trimmed V and J ends, which lost 3 bases and 0 bases, there was a span of 15 bases. CDR1 is LNHDA, CDR2 SQIVND, per germline (reference sequence). As DNA, the CDR3 is TGTGCCAGTAGTATTCGCAGGAACCGATATAGCAATCAGCCCCAGCATTTT. Its protein is CASSIRRNRYSNQPQHF.

This clonotype was observed at least ten times. This CDR3 is missing its conserved last phenylalanine or tryptophan, likely due to a read error. It is unclear where the CDR3 begins or ends on the DNA, so no DNA is shown, and the CDR3 is as TCRdb lists it. CDR3 protein: CASSAPGRTYGYTFGS. This chain joins TRBV7-2 and TRBJ2-7; whether TRBD1, the table's D call, matches the DNA was not checked. The germline V gene encodes CDR1 SGHTA and CDR2 FQGNSA. Termini included, the CDR3 measures 16 amino acids.

V gene TRBV27 combines with J gene TRBJ1-2; 10 bases are shared with TRBD2. The end of the DNA fits TRBJ2-1 better, so the J call may be wrong. CDR3 size: 16 residues. The V gene's germline CDR1 is MNHEY and CDR2 SMNVEV (reference sequence). Here the CDR3 DNA reads TGTGCCAGTTGGGAGCGGGGGGGACAGCACCACAATGAGCAGTTCTTC. Translated, it gives CASWERGGQHHNEQFF.

The rearrangement joins TRBV5-1 to TRBJ2-5; 9 nucleotides line up with TRBD2. The J call is doubtful: the DNA matches TRBJ2-1 better. The CDR3 totals 16 residues. From germline, CDR1 is SGHRS and CDR2 YFSETQ. CDR3 protein: CASGEGPGLASPEQFF. CDR3 bases: TGCGCCAGTGGTGAAGGACCGGGACTAGCTTCACCGGAGCAGTTCTTC.

The rearrangement links TRBV6-1 to TRBJ2-5; possible D gene TRBD2, 5 bases. The J call may be mistaken, given a closer DNA end match to TRBJ2-7. Germline values: CDR1 MNHNS, CDR2 SASEGT. This CDR3 comprises 15 residues. Here the CDR3 reads CASRTSGFSPYEQYF. The CDR3 DNA is TGTGCCAGCAGAACCTCGGGGTTCAGTCCCTACGAGCAGTACTTC.

This clonotype was seen a handful of times. One end of the junction fails to match germline, which may point to a read error. The CDR3 coding sequence is TGTGCTAGCAGCCCCTGGACAGGGGGCGACGAAAAACTGTTTTTT. Protein product: CASSPWTGGDEKLFF. The V gene is TRBV7-6, the J gene TRBJ1-4, with 11 bases identical to TRBD1. The CDR3 loop spans 15 amino acids. Germline V gene sequence: CDR1 SGHVS, CDR2 FNYEAQ.

This clonotype was seen only a few times. V and J are TRBV7-2 and TRBJ2-5; D remains ambiguous. Per the germline V gene, CDR1 is SGHTA and CDR2 is FQGNSA. This CDR3 has 12 residues. V was trimmed by 2 bases and J by 4 bases, leaving 5 bases between them. CDR3 region: CASSLMRETQYF. In DNA, the CDR3 is TGTGCCAGCAGCTTAATGAGAGAGACCCAGTACTTC.